The next 25 T cell receptor beta chains were all read from a single sample in a study of cytomegalovirus exposure and HLA in healthy donors (dated by TCRdb to the late 2010s). Library prep was done by the immunoSEQ multiplex PCR assay. A mixture of 60 forward primers for TCR Vbeta segments and 13 reverse primers for TCR Jbeta segments was used in the multiplex PCR. TCRdb carries this immuneACCESS record with in-frame sequences only. Its versions omit some clonotypes, under half of them owing to an unresolved V gene in the studies checked, with the rest unexplained. The sample data list more than 85,000 clones, and over 55% of these were observed just once. About 5.9% of the sample rests with the top ten. The sample taken for sequencing was PBMCs. These receptors came from a woman aged 25 to 39 in good health and CMV-seronegative.

V gene TRBV29-1 combines with J gene TRBJ2-7; maybe TRBD1 (6 bases). Trimming took 3 bases from V and 0 from J, leaving 15 bases between them. Germline values: CDR1 SQVTM, CDR2 ANQGSEA. The CDR3 length is 15 residues. CDR3 amino acids: CSVEGGGGDSYEQYF. In nucleotides, the CDR3 is TGCAGCGTTGAGGGTGGGGGCGGTGACTCCTACGAGCAGTACTTC.

In this sample, this clone turned up once. The chain recombines TRBV4-1 with TRBJ2-1, with TRBD2 matching 11 bases. The CDR3 runs to 17 residues. J gave up 3 bases and V 4 bases, and 8 bases lay outside the gene matches. CDR1 and CDR2 from the germline V gene are MGHRA and YSYEKL. CDR3 sequence reads: CASSRTHGTSGYNEQFF. CDR3 DNA sequence: TGCGCCAGCAGCCGGACTCACGGGACTAGCGGCTACAATGAGCAGTTCTTC.

The CDR3 DNA is TGTGCCAGCAGCCAAGTTCCTGACAGGGGCTATGGCTACACCTTC. The encoded protein is CASSQVPDRGYGYTF. The chain links TRBV4-2 to TRBJ1-2, with TRBD1 matching 8 bases. Looked up from germline, CDR1 is LGHNA and CDR2 is YNFKEQ. This CDR3 comprises 15 residues. V trimming: 1 base; J trimming: 4 bases; junction bases outside the gene matches: 5.

The chain has TRBV5-1 and TRBJ2-7, with 13 bases aligning to TRBD2. Germline V gene data show CDR1 as SGHRS and CDR2 as YFSETQ. J gave up 5 bases and V 4 bases, and 6 bases lay outside the gene matches. This CDR3 comprises 15 residues. The CDR3 region has the DNA TGCGCCAGCAGCCCTTGGACTAGCGGGAGTAACGAGCAGTACTTC. As protein: CASSPWTSGSNEQYF.

The chain couples TRBV9 to TRBJ2-7; 8 bases fit TRBD1. This CDR3 contains 15 residues. Losses at the gene ends were 0 bases for V and 5 bases for J; bases not matched to a gene: 7. Germline CDR1 reads SGDLS; CDR2 reads YYNGEE. The CDR3 DNA reads as TGTGCCAGCAGCGTAGCCGGACAGGGAAGAGACGAGCAGTACTTC. Translating gives CASSVAGQGRDEQYF.

This clone was seen a few times. The chain recombines TRBV27 with TRBJ1-5, with 8 bases that match TRBD1. The germline V gene has CDR1 MNHEY and CDR2 SMNVEV (reference sequence). V dropped 2 bases and J dropped 5; count of bases not matched to a gene: 17. CDR3 length: 19 residues. The chain's CDR3 is CASSLISSGTGLPYQPQHF. The CDR3 DNA reads as TGTGCCAGCAGTTTAATCTCTTCCGGGACAGGCCTACCTTATCAGCCCCAGCATTTT.

The chain is built from TRBV6-5 and TRBJ2-3; 8 bases are a match to TRBD2. The V segment lost 7 bases and the J segment 5 bases; nucleotides outside the gene matches: 5. This CDR3 spans 13 amino acids. Germline loops: CDR1 MNHEY, CDR2 SVGAGI. CDR3 residues: CASTGGRVDTQYF. In DNA, the CDR3 is TGTGCCAGCACGGGGGGGAGGGTAGATACGCAGTATTTT.

The J gene is TRBJ2-3, the V gene TRBV6-1; 12 bases align to TRBD2. Germline V gives CDR1 MNHNS, CDR2 SASEGT. J gave up 7 bases and V 4 bases, and 9 bases lay outside the gene matches. The CDR3 is 16 amino acids. The CDR3 is CASSAATSGSLNTQYF. CDR3 DNA: TGTGCCAGCAGTGCGGCGACTAGCGGGAGTCTGAATACGCAGTATTTT.

The chain links TRBV28 to TRBJ2-1, with D uncertain. The V end was cut by 6 bases, the J end by 0 bases, with 9 bases between. The CDR3 is made up of 14 amino acids. Germline V gene lookup returns CDR1 MDHEN and CDR2 SYDVKM. The CDR3 DNA sequence: TGTGCCAGCAGCTTCCCGAGCTCCTACAATGAGCAGTTCTTC. Residues: CASSFPSSYNEQFF.

This chain links TRBV6-1 with TRBJ2-1; 11 bases agree with TRBD2. This CDR3 contains 17 residues. Trimming removed 5 bases from V and 6 bases from J; junction bases left unmatched: 12. CDR1 and CDR2 from the germline V gene are MNHNS and SASEGT. CDR3 sequence: CASSQDQLAGVINEQFF. The CDR3 DNA reads as TGTGCCAGCAGTCAAGACCAACTAGCGGGAGTGATCAATGAGCAGTTCTTC.

The chain combines TRBV28 with TRBJ2-2, with D tentatively TRBD1 (6 bases). Germline V gene data show CDR1 as MDHEN and CDR2 as SYDVKM. V gave up 5 bases and J gave up 5 bases, with 15 bases separating them. The CDR3 consists of 15 residues. The CDR3 nucleotides are TGTGCCAGCAGTCCACCAGGGGTTCGAACCGGGGAGCTGTTTTTT. This encodes CASSPPGVRTGELFF.

CDR3: CASSSGTPNTEAFF. The CDR3 region has the DNA TGTGCCAGCAGCTCCGGGACACCGAACACTGAAGCTTTCTTT. The chain couples TRBV11-2 to TRBJ1-1, with a tentative D call TRBD1 (6 bases). The CDR3 length is 14 residues. V shed 4 bases and J shed 1 base, with 10 bases lying between them. Germline assignment: CDR1 SGHAT and CDR2 FQNNGV.

The V call is TRBV7-6, the J call TRBJ1-3, with 9 bases lining up with TRBD1. V was clipped by 1 base and J by 3 bases; unmatched bases: 13. In germline, CDR1 is SGHVS, CDR2 FNYEAQ. The CDR3 totals 19 residues. The DNA for the CDR3 is TGTGCCAGCAGCTTAGTAGGAACCGGACAGGGGAGACGTGGAAACACCATATATTTT. It codes for CASSLVGTGQGRRGNTIYF.

The J gene is TRBJ2-7, the V gene TRBV19; 7 nucleotides agree with TRBD1. This CDR3 comprises 15 residues. CDR1 and CDR2 (germline): LNHDA, SQIVND (reference sequence). V gave up 6 bases and J gave up 0 bases; unmatched junction bases: 8. The CDR3 loop reads CASSITGAPSYEQYF. The CDR3 nucleotides are TGTGCCAGTAGCATAACAGGGGCCCCCTCCTACGAGCAGTACTTC. Full variable domain (missing parts from reference TRBV19 and TRBJ2-7): DGGITQSPKYLFRKEGQNVTLSCEQNLNHDAMYWYRQDPGQGLRLIYYSQIVNDFQKGDIAEGYSVSREKKESFPLTVTSAQKNPTAFYLCASSITGAPSYEQYFGPGTRLTVT.

The chain carries TRBV10-1 and TRBJ2-7, with 10 nucleotides matching TRBD1. In germline, CDR1 is WNHNN, CDR2 SYGVQD (reference sequence). The CDR3 sequence is 14 residues long. The ends lost 10 bases at V and 2 bases at J; junction bases unmatched: 8. CDR3 amino acids: CATGDRGFPYEQYF. The CDR3 bases are TGCGCCACCGGGGACAGGGGCTTTCCCTACGAGCAGTACTTC.

V and J are TRBV7-2 and TRBJ1-1; D is ambiguous. Germline-derived CDR1 and CDR2 are SGHTA and FQGNSA. Trimming pared 1 base from V and 1 base from J, leaving 7 bases between. The CDR3 consists of 14 residues. The DNA for the CDR3 is TGTGCCAGCAGCTTAGTTGTCCGGAACACTGAAGCTTTCTTT. Amino acids: CASSLVVRNTEAFF.

This sequence joins TRBV5-1 and TRBJ1-2, with D unclear. Trimming removed 0 bases from V and 6 bases from J, with 9 bases in between. Germline V lookup: CDR1 SGHRS, CDR2 YFSETQ. The CDR3 loop spans 13 amino acids. The CDR3 DNA reads TGCGCCAGCAGCTTGGACGGGAGGAATGGCTACACCTTC. It is translated as CASSLDGRNGYTF.

The chain has TRBV4-3 and TRBJ2-2; TRBD2 aligns across 8 bases. Germline assignment: CDR1 LGHNA and CDR2 YSLEER. V was clipped by 1 base and J by 6 bases; unmatched bases: 13. The CDR3 has 18 amino acids. CDR3 sequence: CASSQVGPGTRVAGELFF. The CDR3 DNA follows: TGCGCCAGCAGCCAAGTCGGTCCCGGGACTAGAGTCGCCGGGGAGCTGTTTTTT.

This clone has a handful of counts. This chain links TRBV7-4 with TRBJ1-2; TRBD1 matches 8 bases. Trimming cost V 1 base and J 8 bases; bases outside gene matches: 12. Germline loops: CDR1 SGHVT, CDR2 SQSDAQ. CDR3 length: 16 amino acids. The CDR3 DNA sequence: TGTGCCAGCAGCTTAGGGGAGGACAGGGAGGGTAGCGGCTACACCTTC. Amino acid sequence: CASSLGEDREGSGYTF.

The V and J genes are TRBV18 and TRBJ1-4, with a weak D call TRBD1 (6 bases). The CDR3 loop spans 14 amino acids. The V and J ends lost 2 bases and 7 bases respectively, with 11 bases between them. Germline CDR1 and CDR2: KGHSH and LQKENI. CDR3 amino acids: CASSPTGTAEKLFF. CDR3 nucleotides: TGTGCCAGCTCACCAACAGGGACGGCTGAAAAACTGTTTTTT.

The chain recombines TRBV5-1 with TRBJ2-7; the match to TRBD1 covers 7 bases. Trimming cost V 0 bases and J 5 bases; bases outside gene matches: 8. CDR3 length: 15 residues. The germline CDR1 and CDR2 sequences are SGHRS and YFSETQ. The CDR3 nucleotides read TGCGCCAGCAGCTTGGGGACAGGAGCGATGCACGAGCAGTACTTC. Translating gives CASSLGTGAMHEQYF. Using reference TRBV5-1 and TRBJ2-7 for the parts outside the CDR3, the full variable domain is KAGVTQTPRYLIKTRGQQVTLSCSPISGHRSVSWYQQTPGQGLQFLFEYFSETQRNKGNFPGRFSGRQFSNSRSEMNVSTLELGDSALYLCASSLGTGAMHEQYFGPGTRLTVT.

This chain uses TRBV7-9 with TRBJ2-7, with 12 bases matching TRBD1. The V gene's germline CDR1 is SEHNR and CDR2 FQNEAQ (reference sequence). CDR3 length: 16 residues. With 1 base clipped from V and 4 bases from J, the junction kept 5 bases outside the gene matches. This CDR3 reads CASSLEGGQGAYEQYF. Written as DNA, the CDR3 is TGTGCCAGCAGCTTAGAAGGGGGACAGGGGGCTTACGAGCAGTACTTC.

V is TRBV29-1 and J is TRBJ1-2; 9 positions match TRBD1. Per germline, CDR1 SQVTM and CDR2 ANQGSEA. The CDR3 totals 14 residues. Unmatched junction bases numbered 6, after V lost 7 bases and J lost 0 bases. The CDR3 DNA is TGCAGCGACCAACAGGGGGCTGCTAACTATGGCTACACCTTC. Translation: CSDQQGAANYGYTF.

This chain joins TRBV19 and TRBJ2-7, with 10 bases identical to TRBD2. V was pared by 6 bases and J by 4 bases, with 9 bases of the junction left unmatched. Germline lookup yields CDR1 LNHDA and CDR2 SQIVND (reference sequence). This CDR3 contains 15 residues. The CDR3: CASSTASGGLYEQYF. CDR3 in DNA: TGTGCCAGTAGCACAGCTAGCGGGGGTCTTTACGAGCAGTACTTC.

The chain couples TRBV12-5 to TRBJ1-1, with unresolved D. The CDR3 extends over 12 amino acids. V lost 1 base and J 7 bases, leaving 7 bases between the germline ends. Germline CDR1 LGHNT, CDR2 FRNRAP. CDR3 in amino acids: CASGLGQGEAFF. As DNA, the CDR3 is TGTGCTAGTGGTTTGGGACAAGGTGAAGCTTTCTTT.